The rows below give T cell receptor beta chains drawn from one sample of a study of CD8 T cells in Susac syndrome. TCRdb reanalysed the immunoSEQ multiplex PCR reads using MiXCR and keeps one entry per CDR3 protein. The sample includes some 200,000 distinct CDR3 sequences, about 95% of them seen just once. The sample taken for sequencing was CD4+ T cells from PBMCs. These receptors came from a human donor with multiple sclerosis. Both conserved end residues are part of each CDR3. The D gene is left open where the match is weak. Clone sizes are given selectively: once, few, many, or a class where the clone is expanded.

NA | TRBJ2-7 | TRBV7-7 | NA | TGTGCCAGCAGCACAACGACAGGCGAGCAGTACTTC | CASSTTTGEQYF
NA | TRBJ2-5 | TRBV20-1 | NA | TGCAGTGCCGCCCGCCTAAGGACCAGCCGGGAGACCCAGTACTTC | CSAARLRTSRETQYF
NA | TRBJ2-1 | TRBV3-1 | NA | TGTGCCAGCAGCCAAGAACGGAGGGTAGGGGAGCAGTTCTTC | CASSQERRVGEQFF
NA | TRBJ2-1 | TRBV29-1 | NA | TGCAGCGCCTATGACGACAATGAGCTGTTCTTC | CSAYDDNELFF
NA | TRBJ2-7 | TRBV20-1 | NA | TGCAGTGCTTTAGACCCCTACGCGGGGACATACGAGCAGTACTTC | CSALDPYAGTYEQYF
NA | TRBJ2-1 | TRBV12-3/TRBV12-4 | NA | TGTGCCAGCAGCCCGGCGTTCGGGAATGAGCAGTTCTTC | CASSPAFGNEQFF
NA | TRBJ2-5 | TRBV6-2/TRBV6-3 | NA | TGTGCCAGCAGTTACTCGTTAGGAGAGACCCAGTACTTC | CASSYSLGETQYF
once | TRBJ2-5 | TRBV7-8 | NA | TGTGCCAGCAGCTTAGTTTACCAGGGCCTGCTTCGCGAGACCCAGTACTTC | CASSLVYQGLLRETQYF
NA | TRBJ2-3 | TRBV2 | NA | TGTGCCAGCAGTCCCTACGCTAGCACAGATACGCAGTATTTT | CASSPYASTDTQYF
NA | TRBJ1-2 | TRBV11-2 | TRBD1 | TGTGCCAGCAGCATGGGACAGGGTAAAACTGGCTACACCTTC | CASSMGQGKTGYTF
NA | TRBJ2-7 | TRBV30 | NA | TGTGCCTCTACGCCCCCCGTGGGTAACTACGAGCAGTACTTC | CASTPPVGNYEQYF
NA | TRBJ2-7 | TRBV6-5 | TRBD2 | TGTGCCAGCACTCCTCTAGCGGGGGTAGGGGAGCAGTACTTC | CASTPLAGVGEQYF
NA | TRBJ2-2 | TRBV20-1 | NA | TGCAGTGCCCAGATGGTGCAGAGGAACACCGGGGAGCTGTTTTTT | CSAQMVQRNTGELFF
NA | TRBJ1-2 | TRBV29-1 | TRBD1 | TGCAGCGCACTCGGGACAGCCTATGGCTACACCTTC | CSALGTAYGYTF
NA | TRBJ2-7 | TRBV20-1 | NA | TGCAGTGCTAGTGGGGGGGCCCCCTACGAGCAGTACTTC | CSASGGAPYEQYF
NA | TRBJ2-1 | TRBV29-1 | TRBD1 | TGCAGCGTTGCGAAGAAACAGGGGTACGGAGATGAGCAGTTCTTC | CSVAKKQGYGDEQFF
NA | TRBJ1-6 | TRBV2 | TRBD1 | TGTGCCAGCAGGGACAGGGGACCTAATTCACCCCTCCACTTT | CASRDRGPNSPLHF
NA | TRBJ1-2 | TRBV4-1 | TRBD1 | TGCGCCAGCAGCCGAGACGACAGGGGGTCCCTCTATGGCTACACCTTC | CASSRDDRGSLYGYTF
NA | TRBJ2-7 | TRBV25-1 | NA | TGTGCCAGCAGTGATCTTAACACCTTCTCCTACGAGCAGTACTTC | CASSDLNTFSYEQYF
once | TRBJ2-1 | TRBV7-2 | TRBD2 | TGTGCCAGCAGCCGTCCGGCTAGCGGGTACAATGAGCAGTTCTTC | CASSRPASGYNEQFF
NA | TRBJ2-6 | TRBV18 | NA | TGTGCCAGCTCACCGTTTGAAGGGGCTCTCTCTGGGGCCAACGTCCTGACTTTC | CASSPFEGALSGANVLTF
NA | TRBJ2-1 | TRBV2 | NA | TGTGCCAGCACTCGCATGGGGAATGAGCAGTTCTTC | CASTRMGNEQFF
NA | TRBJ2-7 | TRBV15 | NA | TGTGCCACCAGCCAACGGGGGTATTACGAGCAGTACTTC | CATSQRGYYEQYF
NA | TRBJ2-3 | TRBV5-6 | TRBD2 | TGTGCCAGCAGCTCTCGGGGCGGGAGCTCGGATACGCAGTATTTT | CASSSRGGSSDTQYF
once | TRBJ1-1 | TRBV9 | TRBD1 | TGTGCCAGCAGCGTAGGAACAGGGGTGCTGCTCACTGAAGCTTTCTTT | CASSVGTGVLLTEAFF
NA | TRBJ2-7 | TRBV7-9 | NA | TGTGCCAGCAGCTTGAGGGACGGACAACTCTACGAGCAGTACTTC | CASSLRDGQLYEQYF
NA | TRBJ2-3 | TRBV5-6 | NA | TGTGCCAGCAGCCCGACTCGGCGGGGTCGCACAGATACGCAGTATTTT | CASSPTRRGRTDTQYF
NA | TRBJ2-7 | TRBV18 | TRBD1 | TGTGCCAGCTCACCAAAGGGACAGGGGGCGGACGAGCAGTACTTC | CASSPKGQGADEQYF
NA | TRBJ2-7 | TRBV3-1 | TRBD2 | TGTGCCAGCAGCCGAGCACTAGCGATTGCCTACGAGCAGTACTTC | CASSRALAIAYEQYF
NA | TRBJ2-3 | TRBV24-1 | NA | TGTGCCACCAGTGAAGGCCGATGGAGCACAGATACGCAGTATTTT | CATSEGRWSTDTQYF
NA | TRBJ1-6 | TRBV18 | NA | TGTGCCAGCTCACCTACAGGAGGGAATTCACCCCTCCACTTT | CASSPTGGNSPLHF
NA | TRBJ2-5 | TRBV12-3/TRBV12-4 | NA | TGTGCCAGCAGTTTCCTTGGGGCAATTCCAGAGACCCAGTACTTC | CASSFLGAIPETQYF
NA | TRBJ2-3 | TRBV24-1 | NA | TGTGCCACCAGTGATTCTCTTCCCGGGGCCACAGATACGCAGTATTTT | CATSDSLPGATDTQYF
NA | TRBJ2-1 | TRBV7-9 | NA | TGTGCCAGCAGCCCGATAACAGGGGAGGGTGACAATGAGCAGTTCTTC | CASSPITGEGDNEQFF
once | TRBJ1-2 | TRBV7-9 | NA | TGTGCCAGCAGCGCAGGGTTCTCTGGCTACACCTTC | CASSAGFSGYTF
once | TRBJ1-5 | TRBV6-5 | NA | TGTGCCAGCAGTACTTGGACATCTCAGCCCCAGCATTTT | CASSTWTSQPQHF
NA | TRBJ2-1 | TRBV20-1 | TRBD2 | TGCAGTGCCCTCAAAACCGGGACTAGCGCGTACAATGAGCAGTTCTTC | CSALKTGTSAYNEQFF
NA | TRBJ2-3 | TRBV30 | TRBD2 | TGTGCCTGGAGTCCGGGACTAGCGGCTACAGATACGCAGTATTTT | CAWSPGLAATDTQYF
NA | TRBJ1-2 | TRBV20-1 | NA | TGCAGTGCTAGTCTGGGTGGCTACACCTTC | CSASLGGYTF
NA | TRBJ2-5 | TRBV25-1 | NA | TGTGCCAGCAGTGCCAACAGAGCCCAAGAGACCCAGTACTTC | CASSANRAQETQYF
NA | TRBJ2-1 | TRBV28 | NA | TGTGCCAGCAGTTTAGACGAACAAGAAGAGCAGTTCTTC | CASSLDEQEEQFF
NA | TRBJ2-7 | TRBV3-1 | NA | TGTGCCAGCAGCCAAGTTATAAACGAGCAGTACTTC | CASSQVINEQYF
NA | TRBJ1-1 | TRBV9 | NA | TGTGCCAGCAGCGTAGACAACTCTGAAGCTTTCTTT | CASSVDNSEAFF
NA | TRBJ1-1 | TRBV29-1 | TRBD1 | TGCAGCGTTGAATGGACAGGGAACACTGAAGCTTTCTTT | CSVEWTGNTEAFF
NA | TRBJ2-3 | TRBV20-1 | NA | TGCAGTGGACAGAACACAGATACGCAGTATTTT | CSGQNTDTQYF
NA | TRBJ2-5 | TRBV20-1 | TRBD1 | TGCAGTGCTAGAGATCCAGGGGGCGCAGAGACCCAGTACTTC | CSARDPGGAETQYF
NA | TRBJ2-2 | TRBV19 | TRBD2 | TGTGCCAGTAGTAGCCGACTAGCGGAGAACACCGGGGAGCTGTTTTTT | CASSSRLAENTGELFF
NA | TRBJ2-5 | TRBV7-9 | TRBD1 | TGTGCCAGCAGCTTGGGACAGGTCCAAGAGACCCAGTACTTC | CASSLGQVQETQYF
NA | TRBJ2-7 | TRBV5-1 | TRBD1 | TGCGCCAGCAGCGAGGGACAGGGAAGGTACGAGCAGTACTTC | CASSEGQGRYEQYF
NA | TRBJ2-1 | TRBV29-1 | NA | TGCAGCGTTGCCAGGAGTTCCTACAATGAGCAGTTCTTC | CSVARSSYNEQFF
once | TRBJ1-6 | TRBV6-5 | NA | TGTGCCAGCAGTCAAAGTCTGGGACCCCTCCACTTT | CASSQSLGPLHF
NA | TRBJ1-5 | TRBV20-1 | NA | TGCAGTGCTAGAGGGCCCGGCGGAGATAGCAATCAGCCCCAGCATTTT | CSARGPGGDSNQPQHF
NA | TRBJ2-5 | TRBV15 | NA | TGTGCCACCAGCAGAGATCTGGGGCAGCAAGAGACCCAGTACTTC | CATSRDLGQQETQYF
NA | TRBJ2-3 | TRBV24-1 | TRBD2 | TGTGCCACCAGTGACCCAAGCGGGAGTCCAGATACGCAGTATTTT | CATSDPSGSPDTQYF